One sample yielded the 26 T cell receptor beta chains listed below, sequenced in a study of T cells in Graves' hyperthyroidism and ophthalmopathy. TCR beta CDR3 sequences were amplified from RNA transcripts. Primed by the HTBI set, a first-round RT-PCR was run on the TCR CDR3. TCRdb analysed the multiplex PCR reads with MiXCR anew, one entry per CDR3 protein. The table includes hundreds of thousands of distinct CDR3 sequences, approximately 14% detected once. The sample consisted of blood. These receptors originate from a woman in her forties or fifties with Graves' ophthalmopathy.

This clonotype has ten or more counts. The CDR3 region is CASRPTGVWEKLFF. CDR3 in DNA: TGTGCCAGCAGACCGACAGGGGTTTGGGAAAAACTGTTTTTT. The V and J genes are TRBV28 and TRBJ1-4; 8 nucleotides agree with TRBD1. CDR1 MDHEN and CDR2 SYDVKM come from the germline V gene. The CDR3 consists of 14 residues. J was trimmed by 8 bases and V by 6 bases; bases with no gene match: 8.

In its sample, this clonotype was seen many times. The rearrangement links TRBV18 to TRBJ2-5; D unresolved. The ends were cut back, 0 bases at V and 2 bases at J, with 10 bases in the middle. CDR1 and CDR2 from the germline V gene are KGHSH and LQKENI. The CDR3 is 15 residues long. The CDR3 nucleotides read TGTGCCAGCTCACCACCGAATTCCGGACAAGAGACCCAGTACTTC. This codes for CASSPPNSGQETQYF.

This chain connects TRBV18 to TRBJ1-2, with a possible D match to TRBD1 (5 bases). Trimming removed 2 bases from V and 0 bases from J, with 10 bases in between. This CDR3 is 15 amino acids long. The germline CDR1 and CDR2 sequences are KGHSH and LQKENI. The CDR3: CASSPSQGTNYGYTF. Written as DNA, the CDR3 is TGTGCCAGCTCACCAAGCCAGGGAACTAACTATGGCTACACCTTC.

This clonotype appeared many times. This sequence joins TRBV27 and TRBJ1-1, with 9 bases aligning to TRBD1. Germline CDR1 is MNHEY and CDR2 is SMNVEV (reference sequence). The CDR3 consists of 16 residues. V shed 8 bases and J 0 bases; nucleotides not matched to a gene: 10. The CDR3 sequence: CASASRQGVMNTEAFF. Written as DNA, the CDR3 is TGTGCCAGCGCGTCTCGACAGGGGGTGATGAACACTGAAGCTTTCTTT.

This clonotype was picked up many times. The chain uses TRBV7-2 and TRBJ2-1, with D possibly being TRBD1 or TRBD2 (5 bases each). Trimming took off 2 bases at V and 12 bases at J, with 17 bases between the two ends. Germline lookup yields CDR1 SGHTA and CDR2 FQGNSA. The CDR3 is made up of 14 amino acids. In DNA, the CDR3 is TGTGCCAGCAGCTTATCCGGGACCGATCGTAGGCAGTTCTTC. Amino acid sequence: CASSLSGTDRRQFF.

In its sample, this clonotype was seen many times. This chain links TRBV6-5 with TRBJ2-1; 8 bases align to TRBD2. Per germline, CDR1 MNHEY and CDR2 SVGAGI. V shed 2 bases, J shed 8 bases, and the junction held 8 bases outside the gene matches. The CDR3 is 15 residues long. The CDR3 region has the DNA TGTGCCAGCAGTTACGCAGCGGGAGCTTTCCATGAGCAGTTCTTC. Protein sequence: CASSYAAGAFHEQFF.

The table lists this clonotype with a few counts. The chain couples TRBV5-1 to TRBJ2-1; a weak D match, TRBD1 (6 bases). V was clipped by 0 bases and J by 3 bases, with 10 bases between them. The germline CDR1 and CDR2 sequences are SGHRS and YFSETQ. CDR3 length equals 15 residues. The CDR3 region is CASSLAAGDYNEQFF. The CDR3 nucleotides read TGCGCCAGCAGCTTGGCCGCAGGGGACTACAATGAGCAGTTCTTC.

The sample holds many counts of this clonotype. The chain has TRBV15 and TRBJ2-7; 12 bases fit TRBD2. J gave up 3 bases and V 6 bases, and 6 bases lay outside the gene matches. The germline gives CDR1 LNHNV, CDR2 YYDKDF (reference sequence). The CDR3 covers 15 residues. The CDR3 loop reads CATRRLAGELYEQYF. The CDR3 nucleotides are TGTGCCACCAGGAGACTAGCGGGAGAGCTCTACGAGCAGTACTTC.

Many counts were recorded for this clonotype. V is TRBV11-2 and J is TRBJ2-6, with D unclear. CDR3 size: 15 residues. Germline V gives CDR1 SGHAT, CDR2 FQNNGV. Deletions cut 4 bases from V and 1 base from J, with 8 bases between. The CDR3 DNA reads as TGTGCCAGCAGCTCTAAGTTTTCTGGGGCCAACGTCCTGACTTTC. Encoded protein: CASSSKFSGANVLTF.

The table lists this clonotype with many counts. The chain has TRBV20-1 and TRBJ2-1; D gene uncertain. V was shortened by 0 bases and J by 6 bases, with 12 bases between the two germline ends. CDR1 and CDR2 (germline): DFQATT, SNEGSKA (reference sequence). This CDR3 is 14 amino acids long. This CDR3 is CSARDPQSSNEQFF. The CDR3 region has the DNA TGCAGTGCTAGAGACCCGCAGTCTAGCAATGAGCAGTTCTTC.

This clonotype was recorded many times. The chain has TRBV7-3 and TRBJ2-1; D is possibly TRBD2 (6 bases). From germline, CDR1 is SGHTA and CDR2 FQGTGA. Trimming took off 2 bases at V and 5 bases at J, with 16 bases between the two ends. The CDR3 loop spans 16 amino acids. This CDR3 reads CASSLFYRETNNEQFF. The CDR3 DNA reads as TGTGCCAGCAGCTTATTCTATCGGGAGACCAACAATGAGCAGTTCTTC.

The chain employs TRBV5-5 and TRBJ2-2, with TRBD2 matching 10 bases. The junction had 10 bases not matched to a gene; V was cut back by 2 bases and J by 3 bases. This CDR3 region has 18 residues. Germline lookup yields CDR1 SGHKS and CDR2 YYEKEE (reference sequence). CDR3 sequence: CASSLGEAGGPYTGELFF. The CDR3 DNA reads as TGTGCCAGCAGCTTAGGGGAAGCGGGAGGGCCGTACACCGGGGAGCTGTTTTTT.

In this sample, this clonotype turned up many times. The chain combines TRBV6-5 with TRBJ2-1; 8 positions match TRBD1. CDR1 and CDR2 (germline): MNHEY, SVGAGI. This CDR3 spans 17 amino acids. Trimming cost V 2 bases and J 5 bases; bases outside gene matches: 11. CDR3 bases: TGTGCCAGCAGTTACGCCGACAGGGGTAGGCGGGACAATGAGCAGTTCTTC. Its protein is CASSYADRGRRDNEQFF.

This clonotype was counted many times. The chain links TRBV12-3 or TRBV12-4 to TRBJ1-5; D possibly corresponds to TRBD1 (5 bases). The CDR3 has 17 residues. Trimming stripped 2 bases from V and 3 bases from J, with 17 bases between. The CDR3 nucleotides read TGTGCCAGCAGTTTAATGTCAGTCGGGGCGAACAATCAGCCCCAGCATTTT. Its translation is CASSLMSVGANNQPQHF.

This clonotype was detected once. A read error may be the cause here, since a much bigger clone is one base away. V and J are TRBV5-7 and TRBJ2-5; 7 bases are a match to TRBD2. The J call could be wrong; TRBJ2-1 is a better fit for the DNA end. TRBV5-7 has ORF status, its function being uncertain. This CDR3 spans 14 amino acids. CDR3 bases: TGTGCCAGCAGCTTGGGGGAGGGTCAAGAGACCCAGTTCTTC. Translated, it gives CASSLGEGQETQFF.

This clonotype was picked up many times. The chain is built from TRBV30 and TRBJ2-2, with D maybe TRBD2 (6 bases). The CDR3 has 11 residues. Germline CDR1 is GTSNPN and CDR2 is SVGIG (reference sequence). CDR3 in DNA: TGTGCTTCGGGACTTTCCGGGGAGCTGTTTTTT. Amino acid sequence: CASGLSGELFF.

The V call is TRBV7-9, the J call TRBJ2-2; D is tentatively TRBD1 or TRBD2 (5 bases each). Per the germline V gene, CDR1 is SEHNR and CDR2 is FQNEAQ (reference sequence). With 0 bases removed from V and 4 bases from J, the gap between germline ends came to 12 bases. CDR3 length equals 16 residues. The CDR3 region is CASSLAVGTGTGELFF. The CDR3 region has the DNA TGTGCCAGCAGCTTAGCGGTCGGGACCGGCACCGGGGAGCTGTTTTTT.

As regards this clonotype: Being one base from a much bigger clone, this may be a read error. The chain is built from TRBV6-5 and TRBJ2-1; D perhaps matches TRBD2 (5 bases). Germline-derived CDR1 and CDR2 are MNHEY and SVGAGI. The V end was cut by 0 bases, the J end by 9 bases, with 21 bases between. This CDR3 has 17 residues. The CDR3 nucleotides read TGTGCCAGCAGTTACTCTGCGGGCCTAATAGCTATAGCTGAGCAGTTCTTC. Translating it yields CASSYSAGLIAIAEQFF.

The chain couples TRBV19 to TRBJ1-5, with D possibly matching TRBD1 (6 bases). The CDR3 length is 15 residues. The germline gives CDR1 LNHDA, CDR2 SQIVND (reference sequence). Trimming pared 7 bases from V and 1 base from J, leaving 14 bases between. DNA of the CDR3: TGTGCCAGTACGCCGGGGGCAAGGAGCAATCAGCCCCAGCATTTT. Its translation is CASTPGARSNQPQHF. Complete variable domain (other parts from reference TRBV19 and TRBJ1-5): DGGITQSPKYLFRKEGQNVTLSCEQNLNHDAMYWYRQDPGQGLRLIYYSQIVNDFQKGDIAEGYSVSREKKESFPLTVTSAQKNPTAFYLCASTPGARSNQPQHFGDGTRLSIL.

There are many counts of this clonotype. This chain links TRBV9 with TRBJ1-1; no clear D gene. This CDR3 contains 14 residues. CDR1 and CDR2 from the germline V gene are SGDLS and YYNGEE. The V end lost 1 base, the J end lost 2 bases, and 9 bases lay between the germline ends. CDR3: CASSVSGRNTEAFF. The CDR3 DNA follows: TGTGCCAGCAGCGTATCAGGAAGAAACACTGAAGCTTTCTTT.

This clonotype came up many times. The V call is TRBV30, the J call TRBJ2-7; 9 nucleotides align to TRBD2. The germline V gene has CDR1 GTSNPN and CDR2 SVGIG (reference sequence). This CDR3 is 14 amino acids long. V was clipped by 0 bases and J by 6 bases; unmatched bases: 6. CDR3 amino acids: CAWSVGLAGIEQYF. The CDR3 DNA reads TGTGCCTGGAGTGTAGGGCTAGCGGGAATCGAGCAGTACTTC.

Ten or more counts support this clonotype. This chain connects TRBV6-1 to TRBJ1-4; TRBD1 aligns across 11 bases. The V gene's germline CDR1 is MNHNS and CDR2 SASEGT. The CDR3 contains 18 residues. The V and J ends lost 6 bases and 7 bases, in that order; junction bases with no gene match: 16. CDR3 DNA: TGTGCCAGCAGACCCATTCCGGGACAGGGGGGTATTAGTGAAAAACTGTTTTTT. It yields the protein CASRPIPGQGGISEKLFF.

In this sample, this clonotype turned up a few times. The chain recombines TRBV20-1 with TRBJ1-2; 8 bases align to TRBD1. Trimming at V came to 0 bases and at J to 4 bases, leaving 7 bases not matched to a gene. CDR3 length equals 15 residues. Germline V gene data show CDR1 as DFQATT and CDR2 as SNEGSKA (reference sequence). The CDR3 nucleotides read TGCAGTGCTAGAGATTTGGGGCAGGGGGCCTATGGCTACACCTTC. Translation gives CSARDLGQGAYGYTF.

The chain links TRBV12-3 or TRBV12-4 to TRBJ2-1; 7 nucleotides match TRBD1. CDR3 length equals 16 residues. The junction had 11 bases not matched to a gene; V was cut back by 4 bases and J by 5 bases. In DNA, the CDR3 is TGTGCCAGCAGTTCACAGTACCGGGACAGAGACAATGAGCAGTTCTTC. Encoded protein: CASSSQYRDRDNEQFF.

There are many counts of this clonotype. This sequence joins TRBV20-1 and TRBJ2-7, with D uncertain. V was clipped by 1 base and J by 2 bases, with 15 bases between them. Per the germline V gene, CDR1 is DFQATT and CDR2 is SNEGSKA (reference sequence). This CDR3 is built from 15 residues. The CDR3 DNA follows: TGCAGTGCTAGAGTAAGGTTGGGTGGCGCCTACGAGCAGTACTTC. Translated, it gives CSARVRLGGAYEQYF.

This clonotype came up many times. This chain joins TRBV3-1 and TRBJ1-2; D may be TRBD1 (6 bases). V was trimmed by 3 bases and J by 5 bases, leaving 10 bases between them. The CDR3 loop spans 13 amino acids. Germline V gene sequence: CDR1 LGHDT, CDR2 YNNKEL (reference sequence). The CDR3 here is CASSHPQGYGYTF. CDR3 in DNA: TGTGCCAGCAGCCATCCACAGGGTTATGGCTACACCTTC.